Each of the 8 T cell receptor beta chains below was sequenced from the same sample in a study of cytomegalovirus exposure and HLA in healthy donors. Vbeta (60) and Jbeta (13) primers were used in the PCR. Profiled with immunoSEQ multiplex PCR; TCRdb holds only in-frame clones, not every one. The table shows around 130,000 clones, with roughly 79% occurring only once. The specimen was PBMCs. Receptors were obtained from a woman in her forties in good health and CMV-seronegative.

This rearrangement joins TRBV20-1 to TRBJ1-1; possibly TRBD1 for D (5 bases). V was pared by 0 bases and J by 8 bases, with 7 bases between. The CDR3 has 11 amino acids. Germline loops: CDR1 DFQATT, CDR2 SNEGSKA (reference sequence). DNA of the CDR3: TGCAGTGCTAGAGATGGGGGGGAAGCTTTCTTT. It encodes CSARDGGEAFF.

V is TRBV19 and J is TRBJ2-1; no reliable D call. CDR3 length: 13 amino acids. Trimming left V 3 bases short and J 6 bases short, with 9 bases between. Germline CDR1 LNHDA, CDR2 SQIVND (reference sequence). CDR3 amino acids: CASSISWSNEQFF. The CDR3 nucleotides are TGTGCCAGTAGTATCTCCTGGAGCAATGAGCAGTTCTTC. Together with reference TRBV19 and TRBJ2-1, the CDR3 gives the full variable domain: DGGITQSPKYLFRKEGQNVTLSCEQNLNHDAMYWYRQDPGQGLRLIYYSQIVNDFQKGDIAEGYSVSREKKESFPLTVTSAQKNPTAFYLCASSISWSNEQFFGPGTRLTVL.

The V and J genes are TRBV7-2 and TRBJ2-3, with D unclear. Trimming removed 2 bases at V and 1 base at J, with 10 bases between. The CDR3 runs 15 residues. Germline loops: CDR1 SGHTA, CDR2 FQGNSA. CDR3 loop: CASSLKIEGTDTQYF. The CDR3 DNA follows: TGTGCCAGCAGCTTAAAAATAGAAGGCACAGATACGCAGTATTTT.

This clone came up a few times. The CDR3 DNA reads TGCGCCAGCAGTCAATCCCCGTCAGGCCACAATGAGCAGTTCTTC. Translated, it gives CASSQSPSGHNEQFF. The V gene is TRBV23-1, the J gene TRBJ2-1; D remains ambiguous. TRBV23-1 is given ORF status, its function remaining uncertain. Between the trimmed V and J ends, which lost 0 bases and 5 bases, there was a span of 11 bases. The length of the CDR3 is 15 residues.

The V and J genes are TRBV5-1 and TRBJ1-5; 8 bases fit TRBD1. The CDR3 has 15 amino acids. Germline V gene data show CDR1 as SGHRS and CDR2 as YFSETQ. V trimming: 1 base; J trimming: 4 bases; junction bases outside the gene matches: 4. CDR3 residues: CASSLTGGGNQPQHF. The CDR3 DNA follows: TGCGCCAGCAGCTTGACAGGGGGGGGAAATCAGCCCCAGCATTTT.

The chain links TRBV5-1 to TRBJ2-7; 9 nucleotides match TRBD1. Germline lookup yields CDR1 SGHRS and CDR2 YFSETQ. The V and J ends lost 5 bases and 5 bases, in that order; junction bases with no gene match: 5. The CDR3 has 13 amino acids. CDR3: CASRSGQGDEQYF. Here the CDR3 DNA reads TGCGCCAGCAGATCGGGACAGGGAGACGAGCAGTACTTC.

The J gene is TRBJ2-1, the V gene TRBV2, with 11 bases that match TRBD2. CDR3 size: 16 residues. With 2 bases clipped from V and 4 bases from J, the junction kept 4 bases outside the gene matches. Per germline, CDR1 SNHLY and CDR2 FYNNEI. This CDR3 is CASSETSGRGYNEQFF. The CDR3 region has the DNA TGTGCCAGCAGTGAAACTAGCGGGAGAGGGTACAATGAGCAGTTCTTC.

The chain links TRBV18 to TRBJ2-1; TRBD2 aligns across 10 bases. CDR1 is KGHSH, CDR2 LQKENI, per germline. The CDR3 loop spans 15 amino acids. V lost 3 bases to trimming and J lost 9 bases; unmatched junction nucleotides: 8. In DNA form, the CDR3 reads TGTGCCAGCTCACCGGGCCTAGCGGGAGACAGTGAGCAGTTCTTC. As protein: CASSPGLAGDSEQFF.